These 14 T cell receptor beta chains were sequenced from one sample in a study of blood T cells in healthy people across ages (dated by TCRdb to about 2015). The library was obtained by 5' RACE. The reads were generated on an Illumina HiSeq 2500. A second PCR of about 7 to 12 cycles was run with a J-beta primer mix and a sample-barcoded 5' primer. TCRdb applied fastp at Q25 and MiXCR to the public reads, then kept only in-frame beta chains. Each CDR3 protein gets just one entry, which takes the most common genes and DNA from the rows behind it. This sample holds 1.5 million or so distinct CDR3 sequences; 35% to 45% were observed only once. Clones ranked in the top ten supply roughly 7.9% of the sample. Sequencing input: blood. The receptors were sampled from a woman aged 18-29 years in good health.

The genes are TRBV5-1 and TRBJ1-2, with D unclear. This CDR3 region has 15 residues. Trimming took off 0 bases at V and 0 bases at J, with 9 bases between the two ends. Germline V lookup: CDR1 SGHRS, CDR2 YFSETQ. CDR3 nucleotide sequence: TGCGCCAGCAGCTTGGTAGGCGACCCTAACTATGGCTACACCTTC. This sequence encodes CASSLVGDPNYGYTF.

The CDR3 bases are TGTGCCATCAGAATTGAGGGTTACACCGGGGAGCTGTTTTTT. Its translation is CAIRIEGYTGELFF. The chain is built from TRBV10-3 and TRBJ2-2, with D tentatively TRBD2 (5 bases). CDR3 size: 14 residues. The V end lost 6 bases, the J end lost 3 bases, and 11 bases lay between the germline ends. Germline V gene data show CDR1 as ENHRY and CDR2 as SYGVKD.

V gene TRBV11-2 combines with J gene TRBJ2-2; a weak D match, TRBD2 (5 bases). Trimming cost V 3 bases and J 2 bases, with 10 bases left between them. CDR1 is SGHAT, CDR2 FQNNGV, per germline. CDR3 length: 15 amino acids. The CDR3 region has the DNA TGTGCCAGCAGCTTCATGACTACCAACACCGGGGAGCTGTTTTTT. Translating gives CASSFMTTNTGELFF. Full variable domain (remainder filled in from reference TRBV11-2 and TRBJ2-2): EAGVAQSPRYKIIEKRQSVAFWCNPISGHATLYWYQQILGQGPKLLIQFQNNGVVDDSQLPKDRFSAERLKGVDSTLKIQPAKLEDSAVYLCASSFMTTNTGELFFGEGSRLTVL.

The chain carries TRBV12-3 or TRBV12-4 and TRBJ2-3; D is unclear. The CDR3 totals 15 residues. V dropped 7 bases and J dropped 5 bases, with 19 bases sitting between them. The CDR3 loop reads CASTPTIPQQDTQYF. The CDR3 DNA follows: TGTGCCAGCACACCGACCATCCCTCAACAAGATACGCAGTATTTT.

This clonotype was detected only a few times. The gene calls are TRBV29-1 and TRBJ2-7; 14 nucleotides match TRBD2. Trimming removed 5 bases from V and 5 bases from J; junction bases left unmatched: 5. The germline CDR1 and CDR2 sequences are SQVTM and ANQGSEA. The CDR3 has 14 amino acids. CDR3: CSVWTSGRLDEQYF. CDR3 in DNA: TGCAGCGTTTGGACTAGCGGGAGGTTGGACGAGCAGTACTTC.

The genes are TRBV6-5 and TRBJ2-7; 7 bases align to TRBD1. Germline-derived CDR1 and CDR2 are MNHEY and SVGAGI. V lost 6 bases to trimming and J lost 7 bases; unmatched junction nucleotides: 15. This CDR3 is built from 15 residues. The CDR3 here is CASRKGASASGEQYF. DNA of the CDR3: TGTGCCAGCAGGAAGGGGGCATCAGCATCGGGAGAGCAGTACTTC.

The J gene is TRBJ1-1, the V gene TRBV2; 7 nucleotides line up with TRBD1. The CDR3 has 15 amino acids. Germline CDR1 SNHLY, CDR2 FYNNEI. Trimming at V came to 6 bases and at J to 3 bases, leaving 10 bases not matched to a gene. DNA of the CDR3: TGTGCCAGCAGCCGGGACAGAAAAAGTTACACTGAAGCTTTCTTT. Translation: CASSRDRKSYTEAFF.

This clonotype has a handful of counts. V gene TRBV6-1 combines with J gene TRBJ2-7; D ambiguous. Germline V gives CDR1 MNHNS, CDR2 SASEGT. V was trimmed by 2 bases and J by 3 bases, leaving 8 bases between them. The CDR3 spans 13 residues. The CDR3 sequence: CASSERSFYEQYF. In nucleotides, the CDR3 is TGTGCCAGCAGTGAAAGGTCCTTCTACGAGCAGTACTTC.

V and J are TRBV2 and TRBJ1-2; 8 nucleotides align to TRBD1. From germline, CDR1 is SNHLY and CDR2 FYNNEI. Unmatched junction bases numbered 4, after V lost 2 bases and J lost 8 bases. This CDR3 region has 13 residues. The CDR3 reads CASSERQGRGYTF. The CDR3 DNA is TGTGCCAGCAGTGAACGACAGGGGAGGGGCTACACCTTC.

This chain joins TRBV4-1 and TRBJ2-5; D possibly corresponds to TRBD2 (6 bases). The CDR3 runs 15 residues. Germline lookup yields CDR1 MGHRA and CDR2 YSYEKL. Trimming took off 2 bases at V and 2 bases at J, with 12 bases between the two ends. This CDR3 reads CASSQREVEQETQYF. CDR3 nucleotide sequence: TGCGCCAGCAGCCAAAGGGAGGTAGAACAAGAGACCCAGTACTTC.

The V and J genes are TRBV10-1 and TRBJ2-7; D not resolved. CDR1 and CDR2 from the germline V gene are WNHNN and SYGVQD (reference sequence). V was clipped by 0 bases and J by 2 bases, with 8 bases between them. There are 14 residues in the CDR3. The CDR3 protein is CASSESVGAYEQYF. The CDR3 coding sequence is TGCGCCAGCAGTGAGTCGGTGGGTGCCTACGAGCAGTACTTC.

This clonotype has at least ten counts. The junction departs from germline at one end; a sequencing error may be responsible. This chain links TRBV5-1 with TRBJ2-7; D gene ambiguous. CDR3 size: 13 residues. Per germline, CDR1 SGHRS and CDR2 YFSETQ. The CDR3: CASSADQSSEQYF. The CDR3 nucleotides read TGCGCCAGCAGCGCAGATCAATCCTCCGAGCAGTACTTC.

The CDR3, as DNA: TGTGCCAGCAGTTTTCAGGTGTGGGGGACCTCCTACGAGCAGTACTTC. Amino acids: CASSFQVWGTSYEQYF. The gene calls are TRBV28 and TRBJ2-7, with D perhaps given as TRBD1 or TRBD2 (5 bases each). The CDR3 loop spans 16 amino acids. Germline V gives CDR1 MDHEN, CDR2 SYDVKM. Trimming removed 3 bases at V and 0 bases at J, with 15 bases between.

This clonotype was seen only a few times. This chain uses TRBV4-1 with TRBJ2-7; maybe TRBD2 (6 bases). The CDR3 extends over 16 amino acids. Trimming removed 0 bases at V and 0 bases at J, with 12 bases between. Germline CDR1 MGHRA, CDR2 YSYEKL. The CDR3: CASSQDRERYSYEQYF. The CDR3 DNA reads TGCGCCAGCAGCCAAGATCGGGAGCGTTACTCCTACGAGCAGTACTTC.